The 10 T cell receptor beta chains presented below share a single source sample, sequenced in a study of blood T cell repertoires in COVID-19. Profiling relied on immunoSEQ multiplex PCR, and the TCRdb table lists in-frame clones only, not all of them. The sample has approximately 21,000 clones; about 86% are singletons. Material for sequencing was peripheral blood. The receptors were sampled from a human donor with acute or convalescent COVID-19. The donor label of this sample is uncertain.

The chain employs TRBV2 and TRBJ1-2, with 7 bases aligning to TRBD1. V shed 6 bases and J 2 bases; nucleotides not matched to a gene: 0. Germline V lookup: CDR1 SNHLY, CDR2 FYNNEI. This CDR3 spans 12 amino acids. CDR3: CASSRGNYGYTF. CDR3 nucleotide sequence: TGTGCCAGCAGCAGGGGGAACTATGGCTACACCTTC.

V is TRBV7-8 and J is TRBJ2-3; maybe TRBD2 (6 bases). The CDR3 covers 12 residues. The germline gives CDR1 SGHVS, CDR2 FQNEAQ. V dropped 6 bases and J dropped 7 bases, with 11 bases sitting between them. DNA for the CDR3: TGTGCCAGCAGTTCTGGAGGGTATACGCAGTATTTT. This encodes CASSSGGYTQYF. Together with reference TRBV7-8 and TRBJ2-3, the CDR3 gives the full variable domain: GAGVSQSPRYKVAKRGQDVALRCDPISGHVSLFWYQQALGQGPEFLTYFQNEAQLDKSGLPSDRFFAERPEGSVSTLKIQRTQQEDSAVYLCASSSGGYTQYFGPGTRLTVL.

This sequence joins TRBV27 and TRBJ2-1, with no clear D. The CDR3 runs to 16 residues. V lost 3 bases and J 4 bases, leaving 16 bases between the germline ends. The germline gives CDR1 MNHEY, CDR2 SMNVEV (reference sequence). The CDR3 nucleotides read TGTGCCAGCAGTTTCGCCAGCGTTGGCCTTTACAATGAGCAGTTCTTC. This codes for CASSFASVGLYNEQFF.

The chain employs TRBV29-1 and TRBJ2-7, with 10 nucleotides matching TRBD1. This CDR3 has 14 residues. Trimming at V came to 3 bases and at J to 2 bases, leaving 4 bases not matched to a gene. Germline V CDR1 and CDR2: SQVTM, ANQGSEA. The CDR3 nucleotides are TGCAGCGTTGACACGACAGGGGGCCCCTACGAGCAGTACTTC. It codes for CSVDTTGGPYEQYF.

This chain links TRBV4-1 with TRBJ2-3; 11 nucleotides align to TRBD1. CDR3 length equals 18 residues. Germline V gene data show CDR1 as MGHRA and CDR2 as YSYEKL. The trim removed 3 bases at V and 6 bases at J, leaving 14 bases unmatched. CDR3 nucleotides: TGCGCCAGCAGCCAGATAAGACACGGACAGGGGGCGGGGGATACGCAGTATTTT. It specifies CASSQIRHGQGAGDTQYF.

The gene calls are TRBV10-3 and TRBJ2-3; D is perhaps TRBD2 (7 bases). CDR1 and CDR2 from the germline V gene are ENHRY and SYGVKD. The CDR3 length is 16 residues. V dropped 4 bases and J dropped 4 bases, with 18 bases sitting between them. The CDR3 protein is CAISVPRGGASDTQYF. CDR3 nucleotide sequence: TGTGCCATCAGTGTGCCCCGAGGGGGGGCCTCAGATACGCAGTATTTT.

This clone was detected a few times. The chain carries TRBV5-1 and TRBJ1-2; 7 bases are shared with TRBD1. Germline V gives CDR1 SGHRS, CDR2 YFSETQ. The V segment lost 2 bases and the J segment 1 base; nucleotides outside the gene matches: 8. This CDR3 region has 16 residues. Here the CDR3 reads CASSLDGQAFNYGYTF. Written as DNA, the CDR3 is TGCGCCAGCAGCTTAGATGGACAGGCCTTTAACTATGGCTACACCTTC.

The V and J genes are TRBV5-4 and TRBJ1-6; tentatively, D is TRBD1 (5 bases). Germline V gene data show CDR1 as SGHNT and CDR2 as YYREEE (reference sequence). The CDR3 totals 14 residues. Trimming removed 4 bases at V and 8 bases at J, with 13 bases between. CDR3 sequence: CASSRDGGHSPLHF. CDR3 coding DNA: TGTGCCAGCAGCCGGGACGGAGGGCATTCACCCCTCCACTTT.

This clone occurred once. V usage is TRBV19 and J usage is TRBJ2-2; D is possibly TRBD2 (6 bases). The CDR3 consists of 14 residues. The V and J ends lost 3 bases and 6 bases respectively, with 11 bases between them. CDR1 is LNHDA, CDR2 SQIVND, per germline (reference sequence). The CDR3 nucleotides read TGTGCCAGTAGTATGGTCAGGAGGGCCGGGGAGCTGTTTTTT. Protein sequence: CASSMVRRAGELFF. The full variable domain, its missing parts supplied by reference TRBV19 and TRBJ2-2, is DGGITQSPKYLFRKEGQNVTLSCEQNLNHDAMYWYRQDPGQGLRLIYYSQIVNDFQKGDIAEGYSVSREKKESFPLTVTSAQKNPTAFYLCASSMVRRAGELFFGEGSRLTVL.

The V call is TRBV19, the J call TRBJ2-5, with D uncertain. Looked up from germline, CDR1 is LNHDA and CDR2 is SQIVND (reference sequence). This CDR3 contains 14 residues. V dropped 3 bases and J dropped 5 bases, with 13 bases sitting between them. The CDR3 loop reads CASSISAGVETQYF. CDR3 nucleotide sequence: TGTGCCAGTAGTATCAGTGCCGGAGTTGAGACCCAGTACTTC. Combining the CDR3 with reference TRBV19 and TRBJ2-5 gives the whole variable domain DGGITQSPKYLFRKEGQNVTLSCEQNLNHDAMYWYRQDPGQGLRLIYYSQIVNDFQKGDIAEGYSVSREKKESFPLTVTSAQKNPTAFYLCASSISAGVETQYFGPGTRLLVL.